This T cell receptor (beta chain) was identified during a study of T-cell reconstitution after alpha-beta-depleted transplantation in children (dated by TCRdb to the mid-2010s). In terms of the full investigation: Using TCR repertoire profiling, the study quantitatively followed how T-cell immune reconstitution unfolded in children after TCRalphabeta/CD19-depleted allogeneic hematopoietic cell transplantation.

Many counts were recorded for this clonotype. Its specific antigen is unknown. No much larger clonotype is one base removed from it; base qualities were not supplied. The library relied on PCR. The instrument given in TCRdb is Illumina HiSeq 2500. TCR libraries were prepared with molecular barcoding, using unique molecular identifiers to normalize TCRbeta repertoire quantification. Clones were called with MiXCR by TCRdb after fastp trimmed the public reads at Q25, and only in-frame beta chains were retained. Rows matching on CDR3 protein sequence are summarized as one entry with the most common DNA and genes. The sample table shows 640,000 or so distinct CDR3 sequences, and roughly 15% are seen once. The ten largest account for about 1.1% of the sample. V loses 0 bases of germline sequence and J loses 7 bases, and the interval between the two ends is 18 bases. Counted from cysteine to phenylalanine, this CDR3 has 16 amino acids. The only DNA kept is the CDR3, 48 bases in frame from the first base.

The receptor was isolated from a human donor who donated a stem cell graft to a child with acute myeloid leukemia. Sequencing was performed on PBMCs from the stem cell graft donor, taken from the stem cell graft. The chain is encoded by TRBV12-3 or TRBV12-4 joined to TRBJ1-2; the D region possibly corresponds to TRBD1 (5 bases align). The nucleotide sequence is given as TGTGCCAGCAGTTTAGCGCGGGACCGCCTGGGTGGTGGCTACACCTTC. The translation is CASSLARDRLGGGYTF.